This TCR beta chain was identified during a study of T cell responses to AZD1222 COVID-19 vaccine. Across the study: Combined were second doses at about 4 or about 12 weeks.

With regard to this clone: No antigen is known for it.

This table comes from immunoSEQ multiplex PCR, and its TCRdb copy is limited to in-frame clones, with some not included. The sample has 100,000 to 150,000 clones; around nine tenths are singletons. Whole-study results and caveats: Two AZD1222 administrations were followed by greater Spike-specific TCR breadth and depth. Donor demographics were predominantly white British with a female majority; clonal diversity may be underestimated.

This receptor was identified in an adult in good health. Sequences were derived from peripheral blood, sampled on day 0 of AZD1222 vaccination.

The chain's CDR3 is CASSWRESEQFF. CDR3 bases: TGTGCCAGCAGTTGGAGGGAAAGTGAGCAGTTCTTC. This chain uses TRBV5-8 with TRBJ2-1; a weak D match, TRBD2 (6 bases). This CDR3 has 12 residues. V was shortened by 5 bases and J by 9 bases, with 12 bases between the two germline ends. The germline V gene has CDR1 SGHTS and CDR2 YDEGEE.